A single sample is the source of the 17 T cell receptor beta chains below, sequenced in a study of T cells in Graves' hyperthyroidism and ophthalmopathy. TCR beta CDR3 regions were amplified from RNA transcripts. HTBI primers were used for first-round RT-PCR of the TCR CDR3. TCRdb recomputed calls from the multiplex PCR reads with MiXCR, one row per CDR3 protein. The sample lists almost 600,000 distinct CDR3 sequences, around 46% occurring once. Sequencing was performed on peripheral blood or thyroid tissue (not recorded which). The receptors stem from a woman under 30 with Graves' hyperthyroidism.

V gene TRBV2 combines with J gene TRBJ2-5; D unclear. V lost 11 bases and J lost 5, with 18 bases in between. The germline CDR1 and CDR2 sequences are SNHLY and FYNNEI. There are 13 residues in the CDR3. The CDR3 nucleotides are TGTGCCCTCCCGCCGCCCAATGGGGAGACCCAGTACTTC. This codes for CALPPPNGETQYF.

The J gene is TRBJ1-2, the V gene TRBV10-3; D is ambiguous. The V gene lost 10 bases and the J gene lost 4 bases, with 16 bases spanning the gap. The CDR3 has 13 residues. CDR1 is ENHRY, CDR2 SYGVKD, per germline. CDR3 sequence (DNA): TGTGCCACCACAGCGGGAGAGGGCTATGGCTACACCTTC. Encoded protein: CATTAGEGYGYTF.

As DNA, the CDR3 is TGCAGTGCTAGAGTGAGCGACAGGACTGAAGCTTTCTTT. Residues: CSARVSDRTEAFF. The chain uses TRBV20-1 and TRBJ1-1, with D tentatively TRBD1 (6 bases). Per germline, CDR1 DFQATT and CDR2 SNEGSKA (reference sequence). The CDR3 is 13 amino acids. Deletions cut 1 base from V and 5 bases from J, with 11 bases between.

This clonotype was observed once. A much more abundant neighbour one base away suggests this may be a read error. Written as DNA, the CDR3 is TGTGCCAGCAGTTGGGGGATCGGGAACCAGCATTTT. This translates into CASSWGIGNQHF. The chain has TRBV2 and TRBJ1-5; a weak D match, TRBD1 (5 bases). The CDR3 totals 12 residues. V shed 5 bases and J shed 12 bases, with 14 bases lying between them. The germline V gene has CDR1 SNHLY and CDR2 FYNNEI.

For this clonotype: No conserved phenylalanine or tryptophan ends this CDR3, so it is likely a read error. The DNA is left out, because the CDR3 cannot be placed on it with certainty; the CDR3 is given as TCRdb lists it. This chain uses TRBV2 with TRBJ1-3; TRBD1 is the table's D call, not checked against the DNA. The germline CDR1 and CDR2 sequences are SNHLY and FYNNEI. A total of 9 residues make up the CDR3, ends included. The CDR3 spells CASSHLQGP.

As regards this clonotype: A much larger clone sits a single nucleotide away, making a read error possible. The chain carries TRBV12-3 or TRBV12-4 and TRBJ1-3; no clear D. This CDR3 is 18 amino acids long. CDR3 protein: CASRSRPKRQAAGNAIYF. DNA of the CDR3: TGTGCCAGCAGGTCCCGGCCCAAGAGGCAGGCCGCTGGAAACGCCATATATTTT.

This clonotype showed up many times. In DNA form, the CDR3 reads TGCAGTGCTAGAGCCGGGACAGCGAACACCGGGGAGCTGTTTTTT. Its translation is CSARAGTANTGELFF. The J gene is TRBJ2-2, the V gene TRBV20-1, with TRBD1 matching 7 bases. Looked up from germline, CDR1 is DFQATT and CDR2 is SNEGSKA (reference sequence). This CDR3 contains 15 residues. V shed 1 base and J 0 bases; nucleotides not matched to a gene: 2.

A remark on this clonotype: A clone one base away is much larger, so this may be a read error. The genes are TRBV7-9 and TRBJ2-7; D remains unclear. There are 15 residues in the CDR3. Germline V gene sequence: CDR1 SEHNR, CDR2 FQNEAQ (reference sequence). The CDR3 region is CASRPSAALVYEQCF. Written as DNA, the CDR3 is TGTGCCAGCCGCCCCTCAGCCGCCCTGGTATACGAGCAGTGCTTC.

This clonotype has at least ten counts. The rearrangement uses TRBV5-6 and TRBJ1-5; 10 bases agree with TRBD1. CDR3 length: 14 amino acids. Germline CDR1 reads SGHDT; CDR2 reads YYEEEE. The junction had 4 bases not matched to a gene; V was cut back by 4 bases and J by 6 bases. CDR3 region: CASSLTGGSQPQHF. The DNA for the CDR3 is TGTGCCAGCAGCCTGACAGGGGGCAGTCAGCCCCAGCATTTT.

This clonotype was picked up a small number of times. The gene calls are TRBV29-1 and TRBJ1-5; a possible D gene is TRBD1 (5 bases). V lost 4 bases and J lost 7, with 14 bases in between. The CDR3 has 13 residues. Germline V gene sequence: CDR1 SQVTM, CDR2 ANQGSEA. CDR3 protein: CSVALMWGQPQHF. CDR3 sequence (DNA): TGCAGCGTTGCTCTCATGTGGGGGCAGCCCCAGCATTTT.

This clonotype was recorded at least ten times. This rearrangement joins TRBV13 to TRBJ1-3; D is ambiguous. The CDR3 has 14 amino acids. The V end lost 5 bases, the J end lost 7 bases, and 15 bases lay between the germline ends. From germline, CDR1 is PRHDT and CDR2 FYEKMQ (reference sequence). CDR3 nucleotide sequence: TGTGCCAGCAGCCAGCGGACCGGTAGCAACACCATATATTTT. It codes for CASSQRTGSNTIYF.

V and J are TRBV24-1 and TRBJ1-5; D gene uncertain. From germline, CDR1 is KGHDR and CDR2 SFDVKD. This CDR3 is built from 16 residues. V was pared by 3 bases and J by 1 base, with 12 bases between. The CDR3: CATSDPSGRSNQPQHF. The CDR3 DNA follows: TGTGCCACCAGTGATCCCTCGGGCAGGAGCAATCAGCCCCAGCATTTT.

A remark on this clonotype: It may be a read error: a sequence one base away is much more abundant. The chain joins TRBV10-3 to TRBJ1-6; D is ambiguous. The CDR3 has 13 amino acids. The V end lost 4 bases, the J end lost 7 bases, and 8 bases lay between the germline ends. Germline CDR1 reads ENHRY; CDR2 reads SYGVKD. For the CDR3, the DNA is TGTGCCATCAGTGGGGATCCGAATTCACCCCTCCACTTT. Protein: CAISGDPNSPLHF.

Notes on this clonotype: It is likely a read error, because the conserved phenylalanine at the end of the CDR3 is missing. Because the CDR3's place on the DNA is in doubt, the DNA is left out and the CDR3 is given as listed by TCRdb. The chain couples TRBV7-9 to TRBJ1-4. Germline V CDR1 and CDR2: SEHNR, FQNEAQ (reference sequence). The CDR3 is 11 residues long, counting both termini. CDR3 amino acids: CASSQQRGVGY.

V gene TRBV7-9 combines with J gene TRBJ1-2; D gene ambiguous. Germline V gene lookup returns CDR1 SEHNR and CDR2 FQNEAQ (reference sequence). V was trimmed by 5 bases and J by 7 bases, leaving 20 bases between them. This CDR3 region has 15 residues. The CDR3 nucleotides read TGTGCCAGCAGCCTGTCGGGAGCCATGAGGTTTGGCTACACCTTC. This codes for CASSLSGAMRFGYTF.

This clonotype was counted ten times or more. CDR3 loop: CATSRDLGYGYTF. The DNA for the CDR3 is TGTGCCACCAGCAGAGATTTGGGGTATGGCTACACCTTC. The rearrangement links TRBV15 to TRBJ1-2, with unresolved D. Germline assignment: CDR1 LNHNV and CDR2 YYDKDF (reference sequence). The V and J ends lost 0 bases and 5 bases respectively, with 7 bases between them. CDR3 size: 13 residues.

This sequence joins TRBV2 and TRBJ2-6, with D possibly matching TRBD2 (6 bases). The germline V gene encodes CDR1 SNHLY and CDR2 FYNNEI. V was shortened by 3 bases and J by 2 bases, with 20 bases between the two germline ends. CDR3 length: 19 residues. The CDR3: CASSDYGGSGGTGANVLTF. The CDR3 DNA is TGTGCCAGCAGTGATTACGGCGGGTCTGGCGGGACTGGGGCCAACGTCCTGACTTTC.